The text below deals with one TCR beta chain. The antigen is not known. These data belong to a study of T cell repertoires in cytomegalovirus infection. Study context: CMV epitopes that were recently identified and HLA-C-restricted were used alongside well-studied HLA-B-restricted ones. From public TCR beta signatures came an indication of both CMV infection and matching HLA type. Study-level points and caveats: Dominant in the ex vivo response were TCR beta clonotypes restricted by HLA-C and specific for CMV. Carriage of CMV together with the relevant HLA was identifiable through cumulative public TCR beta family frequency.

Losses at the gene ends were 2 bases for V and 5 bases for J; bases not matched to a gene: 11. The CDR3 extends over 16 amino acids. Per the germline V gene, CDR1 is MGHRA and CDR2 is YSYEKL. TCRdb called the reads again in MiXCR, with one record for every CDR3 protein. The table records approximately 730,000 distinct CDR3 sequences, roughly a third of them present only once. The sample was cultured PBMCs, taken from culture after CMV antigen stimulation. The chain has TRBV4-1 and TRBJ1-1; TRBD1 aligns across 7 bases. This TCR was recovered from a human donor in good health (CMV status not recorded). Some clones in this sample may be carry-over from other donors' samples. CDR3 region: CASSQHYRQGWTEAFF. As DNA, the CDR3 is TGCGCCAGCAGCCAACACTATAGACAGGGTTGGACTGAAGCTTTCTTT.